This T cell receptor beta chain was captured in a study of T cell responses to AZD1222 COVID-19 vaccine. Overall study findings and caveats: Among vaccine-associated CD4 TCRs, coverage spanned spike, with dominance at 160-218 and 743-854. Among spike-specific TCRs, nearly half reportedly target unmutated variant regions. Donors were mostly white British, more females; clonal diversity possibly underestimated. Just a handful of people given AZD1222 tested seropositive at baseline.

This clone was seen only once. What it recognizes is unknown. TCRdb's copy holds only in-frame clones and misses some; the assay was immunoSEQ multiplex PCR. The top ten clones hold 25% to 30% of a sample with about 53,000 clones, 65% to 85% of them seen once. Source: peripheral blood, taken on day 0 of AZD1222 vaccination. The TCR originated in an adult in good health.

The CDR3 DNA follows: TGTGCCAGCAGCCAAGGATGGGTGAACACTGAAGCTTTCTTT. Its protein product is CASSQGWVNTEAFF. V is TRBV3-1 (or the pseudogene TRBV3-2) and J is TRBJ1-1; no definite D call. There are 14 residues in the CDR3. The V gene lost 1 base and the J gene lost 0 bases, with 6 bases spanning the gap. The germline gives CDR1 LGHDT, CDR2 YNNKEL (reference sequence).